This is a list of T cell receptor beta chains from one sample in a study of human T cells and chemical hapten exposure. In TCRdb, the RACE reads were re-called with MiXCR into one record per CDR3 protein. Of 75,000 to 100,000 distinct CDR3 sequences detected, about 8.6% appear once; the ten largest clones hold 2.9%. The sample was whole blood. The receptors were sampled from a female donor in good health. Some clones in this sample may be carry-over from other donors' samples. CDR3s include the opening cysteine and the closing phenylalanine or tryptophan. A D gene is named only where the DNA matches it firmly. Rows give clone size only sometimes, using once, few, many, or a class for an expanded clone.

>TRBJ1-5|NA|many|TRBV6-1
TGTGCCAGCATAGAGACCTGGAGCAATCAGCCCCAGCATTTT
CASIETWSNQPQHF
>TRBJ2-1|NA|many|TRBV12-5
TGTGCTAGTGCCCGGGGGTCGGTTTACAATGAGCAGTTCTTC
CASARGSVYNEQFF
>TRBJ1-1|TRBD1|many|TRBV29-1
TGCATGGGTGCTCCGGGACAGGGTCTGATTAGTGAAGCTTTCTTT
CMGAPGQGLISEAFF
>TRBJ1-1|NA|NA|TRBV28
TGTGCCAGCAGTCTGGACAAGAACACTGAAGCTTTCTTT
CASSLDKNTEAFF
>TRBJ1-2|TRBD1|NA|TRBV2
TGTGCCAGCAGGGATCGGACAGGGGCTGGCTACACCTTC
CASRDRTGAGYTF
>TRBJ1-4|NA|NA|TRBV7-9
TGTGCCAGCAGCTTAGGAGCCAGGTGGGATGAAAAACTGTTTTTT
CASSLGARWDEKLFF
>TRBJ1-1|NA|many|TRBV5-1
TGCGCCAGCAGCTTGATAGGGATGAACACTGAAGCTTTCTTT
CASSLIGMNTEAFF
>TRBJ2-5|TRBD2|NA|TRBV3-1
TGTGCCAGCAGCCAAGGAGAGGTAGCGGGATACCAAGAGACCCAGTACTTC
CASSQGEVAGYQETQYF
>TRBJ1-1|NA|few|TRBV12-3/TRBV12-4
TGTGCCAGCAGTTTAGCACGGGTGAACACTGAAGCTTTCTTT
CASSLARVNTEAFF
>TRBJ2-7|NA|NA|TRBV11-2
TGTGCCAGCAGCTTAGGACTGCTCTCCTACGAGCAGTACTTC
CASSLGLLSYEQYF
>TRBJ1-1|TRBD1|NA|TRBV29-1
TGCAGCGCGGGACAGGGTGACGCTGAAGCTTTCTTT
CSAGQGDAEAFF
>TRBJ2-7|NA|few|TRBV25-1
TGTGCCAGCAGTGTCCTCTACGAGCAGTACTTC
CASSVLYEQYF
>TRBJ1-1|NA|NA|TRBV29-1
TGCAGCGTTTCCCGGGACACCTACACTGAAGCTTTCTTT
CSVSRDTYTEAFF
>TRBJ2-7|TRBD1|NA|TRBV5-5
TGTGCCAGCAGCGGAATCCCGGGACAGGAAGGAGCACCCTCCTACGAGCAGTACTTC
CASSGIPGQEGAPSYEQYF
>TRBJ2-1|NA|many|TRBV6-6
TGTGCCCACGGAGGGTTGGTTGAGCAGTTCTTC
CAHGGLVEQFF
>TRBJ2-6|NA|NA|TRBV28
TGTGCCAGCAGTCCAGGGAAGCTGACTGGGGCCAACGTCCTGACTTTC
CASSPGKLTGANVLTF
>TRBJ2-7|TRBD2|NA|TRBV20-1
TGCAGTGCTAGTAGCGGGGACTCCTACGAGCAGTACTTC
CSASSGDSYEQYF
>TRBJ2-1|NA|NA|TRBV20-1
TGCAGTGCTTGTCTAGGGCCCAGCTCCTACAATGAGCAGTTCTTC
CSACLGPSSYNEQFF
>TRBJ2-7|TRBD2|few|TRBV28
TGTGCCAGCAGCAGAGGACTAGCGGGGTTTTACGAGCAGTACTTC
CASSRGLAGFYEQYF
>TRBJ2-1|TRBD2|few|TRBV7-2
TGTGCCAGCAGACCCCCGGGACTAGCCGGAGTGGGTGAGCAGTTCTTC
CASRPPGLAGVGEQFF
>TRBJ2-1|NA|few|TRBV27
TGTGCCAGCAGTTTATCGTGGGGACCCCTATTCGAGCAGTTCTTC
CASSLSWGPLFEQFF
>TRBJ1-3|NA|few|TRBV12-3/TRBV12-4
TGTGCCAGCAGTTTCGGAAACACCATATATTTT
CASSFGNTIYF
>TRBJ2-3|NA|many|TRBV7-3
TGTGCCAGCAGCTGGGCCGAGGGAGATACGCAGTATTTT
CASSWAEGDTQYF
>TRBJ2-6|TRBD2|few|TRBV4-2
TGTGTCAGCAGCCAAGATGGAGTCCGAGCGGGAGGGCTCAACGTCCTGACTTTC
CVSSQDGVRAGGLNVLTF
>TRBJ2-5|NA|NA|TRBV28
TGTGCCAGCAGGCCAGACCAAGAGACCCAGTACTTC
CASRPDQETQYF
>TRBJ2-7|NA|NA|TRBV7-9
TGTGCCAGCAGCTCGCCGGGAAAAATCGGCTACGAGCAGTACTTC
CASSSPGKIGYEQYF
>TRBJ1-2|NA|NA|TRBV4-1
TGCGCCAGCAGCCAGTACGACCGTTATGGCTACACCTTC
CASSQYDRYGYTF